These 27 T cell receptor beta chains were sequenced from one sample in a study of T cells in Graves' hyperthyroidism and ophthalmopathy. Amplification of TCR beta CDR3 regions was performed using RNA transcripts as template. Initially, a first-round RT-PCR of the TCR CDR3 employed the HTBI primer set. Each CDR3 protein is one row after TCRdb ran MiXCR on the multiplex PCR reads. The table records a few hundred thousand distinct CDR3 sequences, around 14% of them present only once. The sample comprised blood. The origin of the receptors is a woman under 30 with Graves' hyperthyroidism that later progressed to Graves' ophthalmopathy.

The rearrangement joins TRBV28 to TRBJ2-1; 8 nucleotides match TRBD2. The CDR3 has 15 amino acids. Trimming took 6 bases from V and 7 from J; bases not matched to a gene: 11. Germline V gene lookup returns CDR1 MDHEN and CDR2 SYDVKM. The CDR3 DNA sequence: TGTGCCAGCAGCCCGGGACTAGGAGATTGGAATGAGCAGTTCTTC. Translation gives CASSPGLGDWNEQFF.

On this clonotype: A much larger clone differs by one base, so this may be a read error. The chain has TRBV2 and TRBJ2-1; the match to TRBD1 covers 9 bases. The assigned J gene may be wrong: the sequence end matches TRBJ2-7 better. The V gene's germline CDR1 is SNHLY and CDR2 FYNNEI. The CDR3 runs to 16 residues. The CDR3 DNA sequence: TGTGCCAGCAGTGTTACAGGGGGCCTCATTTACAATGAGCAGTACTTC. This translates into CASSVTGGLIYNEQYF.

This clonotype was observed many times. The chain has TRBV28 and TRBJ2-5; possibly TRBD2 for D (6 bases). The germline gives CDR1 MDHEN, CDR2 SYDVKM. Trimming stripped 7 bases from V and 4 bases from J, with 22 bases between. This CDR3 contains 16 residues. This CDR3 is CASTPAGTAGRETQYF. In DNA, the CDR3 is TGTGCCAGCACACCGGCAGGGACTGCGGGGAGAGAGACCCAGTACTTC.

This clonotype has ten or more counts. The DNA of the CDR3 is TGTGCCAGCAGTCCAGGCAGTGGCCGTGAAGCTTTCTTT. This sequence encodes CASSPGSGREAFF. The V gene is TRBV12-3 or TRBV12-4, the J gene TRBJ1-1, with unresolved D. CDR3 length equals 13 residues. V lost 5 bases and J lost 7, with 14 bases in between.

This clonotype was picked up many times. The genes are TRBV6-1 and TRBJ2-7; maybe TRBD1 (5 bases). The V end lost 5 bases, the J end lost 1 base, and 15 bases lay between the germline ends. The CDR3 runs to 15 residues. CDR1 is MNHNS, CDR2 SASEGT, per germline. The CDR3 protein is CASSQTRTHSYEQYF. In nucleotides, the CDR3 is TGTGCCAGCAGTCAGACCCGGACACATTCCTACGAGCAGTACTTC.

This clonotype appeared a few times. V usage is TRBV3-1 and J usage is TRBJ2-7, with D hard to call. The CDR3 contains 13 residues. Germline loops: CDR1 LGHDT, CDR2 YNNKEL (reference sequence). V shed 3 bases and J shed 2 bases, with 8 bases lying between them. The CDR3: CASSQGIPYEQYF. In DNA, the CDR3 is TGTGCCAGCAGCCAGGGGATCCCCTACGAGCAGTACTTC.

The CDR3 sequence is CASSQDGTNTGELFF. The DNA for the CDR3 is TGCGCCAGCAGCCAAGATGGTACGAACACCGGGGAGCTGTTTTTT. The chain has TRBV4-3 and TRBJ2-2; no clear D. The CDR3 spans 15 residues. Trimming removed 0 bases from V and 0 bases from J, with 5 bases in between. The germline CDR1 and CDR2 sequences are LGHNA and YSLEER.

This clonotype was seen a few times. Just one base apart from a much larger clone, this may be a read error. The CDR3 spells CASSPTVYNGQFF. The CDR3 nucleotides read TGTGCCAGCAGCCCGACAGTCTACAATGGGCAGTTCTTC. This chain connects TRBV7-2 to TRBJ2-1, with D possibly being TRBD1 (5 bases). The germline CDR1 and CDR2 sequences are SGHTA and FQGNSA. This CDR3 is 13 amino acids long.

The chain combines TRBV28 with TRBJ2-6; D is perhaps TRBD2 (5 bases). V dropped 6 bases and J dropped 4 bases, with 13 bases sitting between them. CDR3 length: 15 amino acids. Germline CDR1 is MDHEN and CDR2 is SYDVKM. The CDR3 loop reads CASSRVEAGANVLTF. The CDR3 bases are TGTGCCAGCAGCCGCGTGGAGGCCGGGGCCAACGTCCTGACTTTC. Based on the CDR3 plus reference TRBV28 and TRBJ2-6, the full variable domain is DVKVTQSSRYLVKRTGEKVFLECVQDMDHENMFWYRQDPGLGLRLIYFSYDVKMKEKGDIPEGYSVSREKKERFSLILESASTNQTSMYLCASSRVEAGANVLTFGAGSRLTVL.

This clonotype was counted at least ten times. V and J are TRBV12-3 or TRBV12-4 and TRBJ2-3; D might be TRBD2 (5 bases). The CDR3 is 14 residues long. Trimming took off 6 bases at V and 3 bases at J, with 13 bases between the two ends. CDR3 protein: CASSLGRRTDTQYF. DNA for the CDR3: TGTGCCAGCAGCCTGGGCCGGAGGACAGATACGCAGTATTTT.

The sample holds many counts of this clonotype. The rearrangement uses TRBV12-3 or TRBV12-4 and TRBJ2-1, with 8 bases aligning to TRBD1. The CDR3 extends over 15 amino acids. V trimming: 1 base; J trimming: 6 bases; junction bases outside the gene matches: 5. The chain's CDR3 is CASSLGTGYRNEQFF. The CDR3 nucleotides are TGTGCCAGCAGTTTAGGGACAGGGTATCGCAATGAGCAGTTCTTC.

This clonotype has a handful of counts. The chain links TRBV7-9 to TRBJ2-1; tentatively, D is TRBD2 (6 bases). V lost 6 bases, J lost 4 bases, and 22 bases lay in between. Germline CDR1 reads SEHNR; CDR2 reads FQNEAQ (reference sequence). The CDR3 runs 17 residues. The CDR3 protein is CASSSLLVGSLYNEQFF. As DNA, the CDR3 is TGTGCCAGCAGTTCCCTACTGGTCGGGAGTTTATACAATGAGCAGTTCTTC.

J is TRBJ2-1 and V is TRBV7-8, with D perhaps TRBD2 (6 bases). Trimming took off 5 bases at V and 8 bases at J, with 19 bases between the two ends. The germline V gene has CDR1 SGHVS and CDR2 FQNEAQ. The length of the CDR3 is 15 residues. The CDR3 loop is CASSQPGTPRDEQFF. The CDR3 DNA reads TGTGCCAGCAGCCAACCCGGGACTCCTCGGGATGAGCAGTTCTTC. The variable domain in full, with the rest retrieved from reference TRBV7-8 and TRBJ2-1, is GAGVSQSPRYKVAKRGQDVALRCDPISGHVSLFWYQQALGQGPEFLTYFQNEAQLDKSGLPSDRFFAERPEGSVSTLKIQRTQQEDSAVYLCASSQPGTPRDEQFFGPGTRLTVL.

This clonotype came up many times. This chain connects TRBV20-1 to TRBJ2-7; 9 positions agree with TRBD1. CDR3 length: 15 amino acids. V shed 0 bases and J 3 bases; nucleotides not matched to a gene: 6. Germline V gives CDR1 DFQATT, CDR2 SNEGSKA (reference sequence). The CDR3 DNA follows: TGCAGTGCTAGAGATCGTAAGGACAGGGGCTACGAGCAGTACTTC. Its protein is CSARDRKDRGYEQYF.

The V call is TRBV7-2, the J call TRBJ1-2, with 11 bases aligning to TRBD1. Trimming at V came to 5 bases and at J to 4 bases, leaving 6 bases not matched to a gene. The CDR3 extends over 15 amino acids. The germline gives CDR1 SGHTA, CDR2 FQGNSA. CDR3 amino acids: CASSPGQGAVYGYTF. CDR3 DNA: TGTGCCAGCAGCCCAGGACAGGGGGCGGTCTATGGCTACACCTTC. Full variable domain (remainder filled in from reference TRBV7-2 and TRBJ1-2): GAGVSQSPSNKVTEKGKDVELRCDPISGHTALYWYRQSLGQGLEFLIYFQGNSAPDKSGLPSDRFSAERTGGSVSTLTIQRTQQEDSAVYLCASSPGQGAVYGYTFGSGTRLTVV.

This clonotype was observed at least ten times. The chain uses TRBV28 and TRBJ2-7, with 8 bases identical to TRBD2. V shed 7 bases and J 1 base; nucleotides not matched to a gene: 9. Germline V gene lookup returns CDR1 MDHEN and CDR2 SYDVKM. The CDR3 is 15 residues long. The CDR3, as DNA: TGTGCCAGCACCCCCAGCGGGAGTGGTTCCTACGAGCAGTACTTC. Translating gives CASTPSGSGSYEQYF.

This clonotype was seen ten or more times. The chain couples TRBV28 to TRBJ1-2; TRBD1 agrees at 8 bases. The CDR3 consists of 14 residues. V lost 5 bases and J lost 8; bases outside the gene matches: 10. In germline, CDR1 is MDHEN, CDR2 SYDVKM. The CDR3 nucleotides read TGTGCCAGCAGTGGCGGACAGGGCACGTCCGGCTACACCTTC. Translation: CASSGGQGTSGYTF.

This clonotype was observed many times. This chain joins TRBV5-1 and TRBJ2-2; TRBD1 might be the D (5 bases). The V end was cut by 4 bases, the J end by 7 bases, with 11 bases between. The CDR3 sequence is 13 residues long. Germline V CDR1 and CDR2: SGHRS, YFSETQ. Here the CDR3 DNA reads TGCGCCAGCAGCGATCAGGGTCTCGGGGAGCTGTTTTTT. This codes for CASSDQGLGELFF. Supplemented by reference TRBV5-1 and TRBJ2-2, the full variable domain reads KAGVTQTPRYLIKTRGQQVTLSCSPISGHRSVSWYQQTPGQGLQFLFEYFSETQRNKGNFPGRFSGRQFSNSRSEMNVSTLELGDSALYLCASSDQGLGELFFGEGSRLTVL.

The rearrangement links TRBV5-1 to TRBJ1-4, with D tentatively TRBD1 (6 bases). The V end was cut by 3 bases, the J end by 4 bases, with 13 bases between. From germline, CDR1 is SGHRS and CDR2 YFSETQ. The CDR3 extends over 15 amino acids. The CDR3 region has the DNA TGCGCCAGCAGCTCACAGGGAGCGTATAATGAAAAACTGTTTTTT. This encodes CASSSQGAYNEKLFF.

This sequence joins TRBV11-2 and TRBJ2-7; 7 bases line up with TRBD1. CDR3 size: 16 residues. Germline values: CDR1 SGHAT, CDR2 FQNNGV. The V and J ends lost 2 bases and 2 bases, in that order; junction bases with no gene match: 9. The CDR3 protein is CASSLTQGTEAYEQYF. The CDR3 bases are TGTGCCAGCAGCTTAACCCAAGGGACAGAGGCCTACGAGCAGTACTTC.

This chain joins TRBV10-1 and TRBJ2-1, with 10 bases aligning to TRBD1. CDR1 and CDR2 from the germline V gene are WNHNN and SYGVQD (reference sequence). Losses at the gene ends were 8 bases for V and 7 bases for J; bases not matched to a gene: 2. The CDR3 totals 12 residues. CDR3 sequence reads: CASGTGVNEQFF. CDR3 in DNA: TGCGCCAGCGGGACAGGGGTAAATGAGCAGTTCTTC.

The chain has TRBV15 and TRBJ2-7; TRBD2 matches at 11 bases. CDR1 and CDR2 (germline): LNHNV, YYDKDF (reference sequence). The CDR3 runs to 15 residues. The trim removed 1 base at V and 7 bases at J, leaving 6 bases unmatched. The CDR3 DNA follows: TGTGCCACCAGCAGAGTCACTAGCGGGGGTTATGAGCAGTACTTC. It specifies CATSRVTSGGYEQYF.

This clonotype was counted at least ten times. V is TRBV6-1 and J is TRBJ1-2, with D possibly TRBD1 on 5 matching bases. The germline CDR1 and CDR2 sequences are MNHNS and SASEGT. V was pared by 3 bases and J by 6 bases, with 11 bases between. The CDR3 has 13 residues. CDR3 bases: TGTGCCAGCAGTGACGGGCAGGGCGATGGCTACACCTTC. Translation gives CASSDGQGDGYTF.

This clonotype was detected many times. The J gene is TRBJ2-1, the V gene TRBV2; D gene ambiguous. V was shortened by 2 bases and J by 6 bases, with 14 bases between the two germline ends. The CDR3 consists of 15 residues. Germline-derived CDR1 and CDR2 are SNHLY and FYNNEI. CDR3 nucleotide sequence: TGTGCCAGCAGTGAATGGGGTGGGCTAGTCAATGAGCAGTTCTTC. Its protein is CASSEWGGLVNEQFF. The whole variable domain, filled in from reference TRBV2 and TRBJ2-1, reads EPEVTQTPSHQVTQMGQEVILRCVPISNHLYFYWYRQILGQKVEFLVSFYNNEISEKSEIFDDQFSVERPDGSNFTLKIRSTKLEDSAMYFCASSEWGGLVNEQFFGPGTRLTVL.

The chain uses TRBV2 and TRBJ2-7; a weak D match, TRBD2 (6 bases). Trimming removed 4 bases from V and 5 bases from J, with 15 bases in between. The CDR3 has 14 amino acids. Germline assignment: CDR1 SNHLY and CDR2 FYNNEI. DNA for the CDR3: TGTGCCAGCAGTGGCCCCCCGCGGAGGGACGAGCAGTACTTC. It codes for CASSGPPRRDEQYF.

The J gene is TRBJ2-2, the V gene TRBV28; 12 bases line up with TRBD1. CDR3 length: 16 residues. Germline CDR1 is MDHEN and CDR2 is SYDVKM. V shed 7 bases and J 8 bases; nucleotides not matched to a gene: 11. The chain's CDR3 is CASNAPGQGAKGELFF. The DNA for the CDR3 is TGTGCCAGCAATGCCCCGGGACAGGGGGCGAAGGGGGAGCTGTTTTTT. Full variable domain (missing parts from reference TRBV28 and TRBJ2-2): DVKVTQSSRYLVKRTGEKVFLECVQDMDHENMFWYRQDPGLGLRLIYFSYDVKMKEKGDIPEGYSVSREKKERFSLILESASTNQTSMYLCASNAPGQGAKGELFFGEGSRLTVL.

The gene calls are TRBV7-2 and TRBJ2-6; TRBD1 is a possible D gene (6 bases). The V end was cut by 3 bases, the J end by 3 bases, with 15 bases between. This CDR3 spans 17 amino acids. The germline V gene encodes CDR1 SGHTA and CDR2 FQGNSA. DNA for the CDR3: TGTGCCAGCAGCTTCCTAGGACAGATTGGTGGGGCCAACGTCCTGACTTTC. Amino acid sequence: CASSFLGQIGGANVLTF.